The rows below give T cell receptor beta chains drawn from one sample of a study of cytomegalovirus exposure and HLA in healthy donors. Profiling relied on immunoSEQ multiplex PCR, and the TCRdb table lists in-frame clones only, not all of them. Among roughly 190,000 clones listed, 75% to 85% were seen once. The sequencing input was PBMCs. Receptors originate from a woman in her 50s in good health and CMV-seronegative. Each CDR3 is given with its conserved first and last residue. Each record gives: CDR3 DNA, CDR3 protein, J gene, D gene, clone size, V gene. A D gene is named only where the DNA matches it firmly. For some rows the clone size is stated as once, few or many, or as a class when expanded; others skip it.

CDR3 DNA: TGCGCCAGCAGTACACAGGGGTCCACTGAAGCTTTCTTT; CDR3 protein: CASSTQGSTEAFF; J gene: TRBJ1-1; D gene: TRBD1; clone size: few; V gene: TRBV10-2
CDR3 DNA: TGTGCCAGCACCCAAGGGTTGGGGCAAAGGACCGGGGAGCTGTTTTTT; CDR3 protein: CASTQGLGQRTGELFF; J gene: TRBJ2-2; D gene: NA; clone size: NA; V gene: TRBV7-9
CDR3 DNA: TGCGCCAGCAGCCAAGTTACACAGGGACGGCAAGAGACCCAGTACTTC; CDR3 protein: CASSQVTQGRQETQYF; J gene: TRBJ2-5; D gene: NA; clone size: NA; V gene: TRBV4-3
CDR3 DNA: TGTGCCACCAGCAATTGGCAGGGGGCCTACAATGAGCAGTTCTTC; CDR3 protein: CATSNWQGAYNEQFF; J gene: TRBJ2-1; D gene: TRBD1; clone size: NA; V gene: TRBV15
CDR3 DNA: TGTGCCAGCAGCACGGCGGTCGTCGGGGCTGAAGCTTTCTTT; CDR3 protein: CASSTAVVGAEAFF; J gene: TRBJ1-1; D gene: NA; clone size: NA; V gene: TRBV5-4
CDR3 DNA: TGTGCCAGCAGCCACGCACAGGGGGGGACTGAAGCTTTCTTT; CDR3 protein: CASSHAQGGTEAFF; J gene: TRBJ1-1; D gene: TRBD1; clone size: NA; V gene: TRBV7-2
CDR3 DNA: TGTGCCAGCAGCCCTAGGGCAGGGGGCGTCTATGGCTACACCTTC; CDR3 protein: CASSPRAGGVYGYTF; J gene: TRBJ1-2; D gene: TRBD1; clone size: NA; V gene: TRBV7-2
CDR3 DNA: TGTGCCAGCAGCGTAGGCATAATGGGACAGGAATACGAGCAGTACTTC; CDR3 protein: CASSVGIMGQEYEQYF; J gene: TRBJ2-7; D gene: TRBD1; clone size: NA; V gene: TRBV9
CDR3 DNA: TGTGCCAGCAGCCCGGGTAACTATGGCTACACCTTC; CDR3 protein: CASSPGNYGYTF; J gene: TRBJ1-2; D gene: NA; clone size: NA; V gene: TRBV5-6
CDR3 DNA: TGTGCCAGCAGCCCAAGGGGACAGACGAACACTGAAGCTTTCTTT; CDR3 protein: CASSPRGQTNTEAFF; J gene: TRBJ1-1; D gene: TRBD1; clone size: NA; V gene: TRBV7-2
CDR3 DNA: TGTGCCAGCAGTTTCCCGGACTACAATGAACAGTTCTTC; CDR3 protein: CASSFPDYNEQFF; J gene: TRBJ2-1; D gene: NA; clone size: NA; V gene: TRBV28
CDR3 DNA: TGTGCCAGCAGCTTCGGGGAGACCCAGTACTTC; CDR3 protein: CASSFGETQYF; J gene: TRBJ2-5; D gene: NA; clone size: once; V gene: TRBV5-6
CDR3 DNA: TGTGCCAGCCACGCCCCCGGGACAGGGTCATACGAGCAGTACTTC; CDR3 protein: CASHAPGTGSYEQYF; J gene: TRBJ2-7; D gene: TRBD1; clone size: NA; V gene: TRBV27
CDR3 DNA: TGCGCCAGCAGCTTGGCCGGGGAGACCCAGTACTTC; CDR3 protein: CASSLAGETQYF; J gene: TRBJ2-5; D gene: NA; clone size: few; V gene: TRBV5-1
CDR3 DNA: TGCGCCAGCAGCTTGACCGGGGTTGGCACTGAAGCTTTCTTT; CDR3 protein: CASSLTGVGTEAFF; J gene: TRBJ1-1; D gene: NA; clone size: NA; V gene: TRBV5-1
CDR3 DNA: TGTGCCAGCAGTTACGGGACATGGAACACCATATATTTT; CDR3 protein: CASSYGTWNTIYF; J gene: TRBJ1-3; D gene: NA; clone size: NA; V gene: TRBV6-5
CDR3 DNA: TGTGCCAGCAGTGAAGAGCGGGGGATGACCTATAATTCACCCCTCCACTTT; CDR3 protein: CASSEERGMTYNSPLHF; J gene: TRBJ1-6; D gene: NA; clone size: NA; V gene: TRBV2
CDR3 DNA: TGTGCCAGCTCTACCCTCTCCTACAATGAGCAGTTCTTC; CDR3 protein: CASSTLSYNEQFF; J gene: TRBJ2-1; D gene: NA; clone size: NA; V gene: TRBV2
CDR3 DNA: TGCGCCAGCAGCTCTCTAGCGGGGAGCTCTGGGGCCAACGTCCTGACTTTC; CDR3 protein: CASSSLAGSSGANVLTF; J gene: TRBJ2-6; D gene: TRBD2; clone size: NA; V gene: TRBV4-1
CDR3 DNA: TGTGCCAGCAGCCGGACAGCTAACACTGAAGCTTTCTTT; CDR3 protein: CASSRTANTEAFF; J gene: TRBJ1-1; D gene: NA; clone size: NA; V gene: TRBV14
CDR3 DNA: TGTGCCAGCAGTGCCGACCCTAGCGGGGGGTTAACCTCGCAAGAGACCCAGTACTTC; CDR3 protein: CASSADPSGGLTSQETQYF; J gene: TRBJ2-5; D gene: TRBD2; clone size: NA; V gene: TRBV27
CDR3 DNA: TGTGCCAGCAGCCAGGGTCCGAATCAGCCCCAGCATTTT; CDR3 protein: CASSQGPNQPQHF; J gene: TRBJ1-5; D gene: NA; clone size: NA; V gene: TRBV6-4
CDR3 DNA: TGTGCCAGCAGTTTACAGTCTCCTGGGCAGTACTTC; CDR3 protein: CASSLQSPGQYF; J gene: TRBJ2-7; D gene: NA; clone size: NA; V gene: TRBV28
CDR3 DNA: TGTGCCAGCAGTGGGACTAGCGGGAGGGAGCAGTTCTTC; CDR3 protein: CASSGTSGREQFF; J gene: TRBJ2-1; D gene: TRBD2; clone size: NA; V gene: TRBV28
CDR3 DNA: TGTGCCAGCAGTTTCGGGAGCCCAGTCGGGGAGCTGTTTTTT; CDR3 protein: CASSFGSPVGELFF; J gene: TRBJ2-2; D gene: NA; clone size: NA; V gene: TRBV28
CDR3 DNA: TGTGCCATCAGTGAAGAGGGTCGGAGGACTGAAGCTTTCTTT; CDR3 protein: CAISEEGRRTEAFF; J gene: TRBJ1-1; D gene: NA; clone size: NA; V gene: TRBV10-3
CDR3 DNA: TGTGCCAGCAGCTTTCAGACGAACACCGGGGAGCTGTTTTTT; CDR3 protein: CASSFQTNTGELFF; J gene: TRBJ2-2; D gene: NA; clone size: NA; V gene: TRBV5-8
CDR3 DNA: TGTGCCAGCAGCTTAGGGGCCAGGGGTCGTGAAAAACTGTTTTTT; CDR3 protein: CASSLGARGREKLFF; J gene: TRBJ1-4; D gene: NA; clone size: NA; V gene: TRBV11-2
CDR3 DNA: TGTGCCAGCACGAGCCACAGTGAAATGAACACTGAAGCTTTCTTT; CDR3 protein: CASTSHSEMNTEAFF; J gene: TRBJ1-1; D gene: NA; clone size: few; V gene: TRBV6-5
CDR3 DNA: TGTGCCAGCAGTCAAGGGGGTGAGGCTTGCGGAGCTTTCTTT; CDR3 protein: CASSQGGEACGAFF; J gene: TRBJ1-1; D gene: NA; clone size: NA; V gene: TRBV7-3
CDR3 DNA: TGTGCCAGCAGCTTAGATGGAGATCGGCCCCAGCATTTT; CDR3 protein: CASSLDGDRPQHF; J gene: TRBJ1-5; D gene: NA; clone size: NA; V gene: TRBV7-6
CDR3 DNA: TGTGCCAGTAGTAGGGGGACAGGGGCCCGGGGCACTGAAGCTTTCTTT; CDR3 protein: CASSRGTGARGTEAFF; J gene: TRBJ1-1; D gene: TRBD1; clone size: few; V gene: TRBV19
CDR3 DNA: TGTGCCAGCTCACCCCCCTCCCGGGACTACGAGCAGTACTTC; CDR3 protein: CASSPPSRDYEQYF; J gene: TRBJ2-7; D gene: NA; clone size: NA; V gene: TRBV18
CDR3 DNA: TGTGCCAGCAGCCGATCATCCGGACAGGGGGGACATGGCTACACCTTC; CDR3 protein: CASSRSSGQGGHGYTF; J gene: TRBJ1-2; D gene: TRBD1; clone size: NA; V gene: TRBV28
CDR3 DNA: TGTGCCAGCAGCAAGGCGACAGGGATATGGTTCAGGGTAAGCAATCAGCCCCAGCATTTT; CDR3 protein: CASSKATGIWFRVSNQPQHF; J gene: TRBJ1-5; D gene: NA; clone size: NA; V gene: TRBV21-1
CDR3 DNA: TGTGCCAGCAGACCTGATCTAGCGGTAGGGGAGCAGTACTTC; CDR3 protein: CASRPDLAVGEQYF; J gene: TRBJ2-7; D gene: TRBD2; clone size: NA; V gene: TRBV28
CDR3 DNA: TGCGCCAGCAGCTTGCTCGGGACAGGGAGACAGCCCCAGCATTTT; CDR3 protein: CASSLLGTGRQPQHF; J gene: TRBJ1-5; D gene: TRBD1; clone size: NA; V gene: TRBV10-2
CDR3 DNA: TGCGCCAGCAGCACAGGGACATCGTACCAAGAGACCCAGTACTTC; CDR3 protein: CASSTGTSYQETQYF; J gene: TRBJ2-5; D gene: NA; clone size: NA; V gene: TRBV5-1
CDR3 DNA: TGTGCCAGCAACGGACAGGGTGTTAACTATGGCTACACCTTC; CDR3 protein: CASNGQGVNYGYTF; J gene: TRBJ1-2; D gene: TRBD1; clone size: NA; V gene: TRBV28
CDR3 DNA: TGTGCCAGTAGTCTCCGACAGCTGAACACCGGGGAGCTGTTTTTT; CDR3 protein: CASSLRQLNTGELFF; J gene: TRBJ2-2; D gene: NA; clone size: NA; V gene: TRBV19
CDR3 DNA: TGTGCCAGCAGTCCTGGGGCGGTTTCCTACAATGAGCAGTTCTTC; CDR3 protein: CASSPGAVSYNEQFF; J gene: TRBJ2-1; D gene: NA; clone size: NA; V gene: TRBV6-5
CDR3 DNA: TGTGCCAGCAGCGTCGGACAGGGAGGGACCAATGAGCAGTTCTTC; CDR3 protein: CASSVGQGGTNEQFF; J gene: TRBJ2-1; D gene: NA; clone size: NA; V gene: TRBV9
CDR3 DNA: TGTGCCAGCAGCCAAGTAGGACAGGGCTCCTATAATTCACCCCTCCACTTT; CDR3 protein: CASSQVGQGSYNSPLHF; J gene: TRBJ1-6; D gene: TRBD1; clone size: NA; V gene: TRBV4-2